The rows below give T cell receptor beta chains drawn from one sample of a study of immune cell composition in non-small cell lung cancer. Using immunoSEQ multiplex PCR, the repertoire was profiled, and TCRdb retains in-frame clones only, with some absent. This table has a few thousand clones, roughly 72% appearing once. Sequencing was performed on non-adjacent lung tissue. The receptors here all came from a human donor with non-small cell lung cancer. CDR3s leave out the opening cysteine and the closing phenylalanine or tryptophan.

CDR3 protein,J gene,V gene
ASSVGLAGAPF,TRBJ2-1,TRBV11-3
ASSLLAGGLNEQF,TRBJ2-1,TRBV2
ASSWEITGAAEAF,TRBJ1-1,TRBV5-1
ASSPRLGYTDTQY,TRBJ2-3,TRBV9
ASSQERRRGRAAQY,TRBJ2-3,TRBV4-3
ASSTQGGNGYT,TRBJ1-2,TRBV18
ASSRLAGAYEQY,TRBJ2-7,TRBV4-1
AWATGGESSGNTIY,TRBJ1-3,TRBV30
ASSSTKRGTIDTQY,TRBJ2-3,TRBV7-3
ASSLDAGVTGELF,TRBJ2-2,TRBV7-9
ASRWGQPGSYEQY,TRBJ2-7,TRBV5-1
ASSPYHRANGYT,TRBJ1-2,TRBV4-1